The rows below give T cell receptor beta chains drawn from one sample of a study of neurological immune-mediated disorders. MiXCR, applied by TCRdb to the 5' RACE reads, yields one record per CDR3 protein. The sample consists of fewer than 25,000 distinct CDR3 sequences, about 10% of them appearing once. Sequencing input: PBMCs. The receptors stem from a woman aged 60 to 75 with HTLV-1-associated myelopathy (HAM/TSP). CDR3s include the opening cysteine and the closing phenylalanine or tryptophan. A D gene is named only where the DNA matches it firmly. A row's size may be missing; if present it is once, few, many or a size class.

V gene	D gene	clone size	J gene	CDR3 protein	CDR3 DNA
TRBV20-1	NA	many	TRBJ1-1	CSAMGKIVEAFF	TGCAGTGCTATGGGAAAAATCGTTGAAGCTTTCTTT
TRBV7-8	NA	many	TRBJ1-2	CASSHGFSGTIVNYGYTF	TGTGCCAGCAGCCATGGATTTTCCGGGACAATCGTTAACTATGGCTACACCTTC
TRBV20-1	TRBD1	many	TRBJ1-1	CSTDREEGTTEAFF	TGCAGTACGGACAGGGAGGAGGGGACCACTGAAGCTTTCTTT
TRBV29-1	NA	many	TRBJ1-2	CSVEDDRFYGYTF	TGCAGCGTTGAAGACGACAGATTTTATGGCTACACCTTC
TRBV24-1	TRBD1	many	TRBJ2-2	CATSDAGGGTGELFF	TGTGCCACCAGTGATGCAGGGGGCGGCACCGGGGAGCTGTTTTTT
TRBV15	NA	many	TRBJ1-2	CATPGGVGNGYTF	TGTGCCACCCCGGGGGGGGTTGGGAATGGCTACACCTTC
TRBV20-1	TRBD1	many	TRBJ1-1	CSAQPQTDRANTEAFF	TGCAGTGCTCAACCACAAACGGACAGGGCGAACACTGAAGCTTTCTTT
TRBV30	TRBD2	many	TRBJ2-1	CAWKWRGEQFF	TGTGCCTGGAAATGGCGGGGGGAGCAGTTCTTC
TRBV20-1	NA	many	TRBJ1-3	CSAWDTLSGNTIYF	TGCAGTGCCTGGGACACCCTCTCTGGAAACACCATATATTTT
TRBV6-5	NA	many	TRBJ2-1	CASSSDSVLFF	TGTGCCAGCAGTTCGGACAGTGTACTGTTCTTC
TRBV20-1	TRBD2	NA	TRBJ2-7	CSAGLGGANEQYF	TGCAGTGCTGGCCTCGGGGGGGCTAACGAGCAGTACTTC
TRBV20-1	TRBD1	many	TRBJ1-1	CSARKAGGTIGVGTEAFF	TGCAGTGCTAGAAAGGCAGGGGGCACGATTGGCGTTGGCACTGAAGCTTTCTTT
TRBV5-1	TRBD2	many	TRBJ2-2	CASSLDAGGRTGELFF	TGCGCCAGCAGCTTGGACGCGGGGGGAAGAACCGGGGAGCTGTTTTTT
TRBV5-1	NA	many	TRBJ2-1	CASSLVSQSEQFF	TGCGCCAGCAGCTTGGTCTCACAGTCAGAGCAGTTCTTC
TRBV5-1	TRBD2	medium-sized	TRBJ2-5	CASSLRTSAGGSQETQYF	TGCGCCAGCAGCTTGCGGACTAGCGCAGGGGGATCCCAAGAGACCCAGTACTTC
TRBV5-1	TRBD2	NA	TRBJ2-3	CASSLGRGGGTDTQYF	TGCGCCAGCAGCTTGGGGCGCGGGGGTGGAACAGATACGCAGTATTTT
TRBV5-1	TRBD1	few	TRBJ2-2	CASSSGQVLSLANTGELFF	TGCGCCAGCAGCTCGGGACAGGTCCTATCACTCGCGAACACCGGGGAGCTGTTTTTT
TRBV29-1	NA	few	TRBJ2-1	CSVEEGSGDEQFF	TGCAGCGTTGAAGAAGGGTCTGGGGATGAGCAGTTCTTC
TRBV6-5	TRBD2	many	TRBJ2-4	CASSQRQTSRINIQYF	TGTGCCAGCAGCCAGCGGCAGACTAGCAGGATAAACATTCAGTACTTC
TRBV14	NA	many	TRBJ2-7	CASSRQGGAREQYF	TGTGCCAGCAGCCGCCAAGGGGGGGCTCGCGAGCAGTACTTC
TRBV7-2	TRBD2	NA	TRBJ2-1	CASSLALAGGRNEQFF	TGTGCCAGCAGCTTAGCGCTAGCGGGGGGGCGGAATGAGCAGTTCTTC
TRBV12-3/TRBV12-4	NA	many	TRBJ1-1	CASSGGGLLTEAFF	TGTGCCAGCAGTGGGGGGGGGCTTTTAACTGAAGCTTTCTTT
TRBV20-1	NA	many	TRBJ2-1	CSATRLTGYTEQFF	TGCAGTGCTACCCGCCTCACAGGGTACACTGAGCAGTTCTTC
TRBV5-5	NA	many	TRBJ2-3	CASSTHGARSADTQYF	TGTGCCAGCAGCACACATGGGGCACGCTCAGCAGATACGCAGTATTTT
TRBV3-1	TRBD2	many	TRBJ2-7	CASSPSPWAGGTYEQYF	TGTGCCAGCAGCCCCAGCCCGTGGGCGGGGGGGACCTACGAGCAGTACTTC
TRBV4-1	TRBD1	many	TRBJ1-2	CASSQPRQGGSYGYTF	TGCGCCAGCAGCCAACCGAGACAGGGGGGAAGCTATGGCTACACCTTC
TRBV6-2/TRBV6-3	TRBD2	many	TRBJ2-1	CASTPSGRNEQFF	TGTGCCAGCACGCCTAGCGGGAGGAATGAGCAGTTCTTC
TRBV12-3/TRBV12-4	NA	many	TRBJ2-1	CASSLGGGDYNEQFF	TGTGCCAGCAGTTTGGGAGGGGGGGACTACAATGAGCAGTTCTTC
TRBV27	TRBD2	many	TRBJ2-3	CASSRLAGGLGTDTQYF	TGTGCCAGCAGTCGACTAGCGGGGGGGCTCGGCACAGATACGCAGTATTTT
TRBV6-8	NA	once	TRBJ2-7	CASTPAGPYEQYF	TGTGCCAGCACCCCGGCGGGACCCTACGAGCAGTACTTC
TRBV28	TRBD1	many	TRBJ1-5	CASSDSGGGQPQHF	TGTGCCAGCAGTGACTCAGGGGGAGGTCAGCCCCAGCATTTT
TRBV5-1	NA	medium-sized	TRBJ1-6	CASSYRVDSPLHF	TGCGCCAGCAGCTACAGGGTTGATTCACCCCTCCACTTT
TRBV10-3	TRBD1	many	TRBJ2-7	CAISESDRGQYEQYF	TGTGCCATCAGTGAGTCCGACAGGGGGCAATACGAGCAGTACTTC
TRBV5-1	NA	many	TRBJ1-1	CASSPFGAQGTEAFF	TGCGCCAGCAGCCCGTTCGGGGCTCAAGGCACTGAAGCTTTCTTT
TRBV5-1	NA	NA	TRBJ2-7	CANSLGAVDEQYF	TGCGCCAACAGCTTGGGTGCGGTAGACGAGCAGTACTTC
TRBV20-1	TRBD2	many	TRBJ2-5	CSAIYLAGDQETQYF	TGCAGTGCAATCTATCTAGCGGGGGATCAAGAGACCCAGTACTTC
TRBV5-1	NA	once	TRBJ2-3	CASSFYICSARTYTDTQYF	NA
TRBV5-1	TRBD2	many	TRBJ2-7	CASSPQLAASSYEQYF	TGCGCCAGCAGCCCTCAACTAGCGGCGAGCTCCTACGAGCAGTACTTC
TRBV5-1	NA	NA	TRBJ2-1	CASSFYICSARYLGSYNEQFF	NA
TRBV2	TRBD2	few	TRBJ2-3	CASSDNSGGTDTQYF	TGTGCCAGCAGTGACAATAGCGGGGGTACAGATACGCAGTATTTT
TRBV5-5	TRBD1	many	TRBJ2-6	CASSLQGYGANVLTF	TGTGCCAGCAGCCTACAGGGGTACGGGGCCAACGTCCTGACTTTC
TRBV5-1	TRBD1	many	TRBJ1-1	CASSPRIFRDRGRVNTEAFF	TGCGCCAGCAGCCCGAGAATATTCCGGGACAGGGGAAGAGTGAACACTGAAGCTTTCTTT
TRBV4-1	NA	many	TRBJ1-1	CASSTLGGGLNTEAFF	TGCGCCAGCAGTACACTGGGCGGGGGACTGAACACTGAAGCTTTCTTT
TRBV6-1	NA	many	TRBJ1-1	CASSETFGGTEAFF	TGTGCCAGCAGTGAAACCTTTGGGGGCACTGAAGCTTTCTTT
TRBV29-1	NA	many	TRBJ2-5	CSVATGTGETQYF	TGCAGCGTAGCTACAGGGACGGGAGAGACCCAGTACTTC
TRBV25-1	NA	NA	TRBJ2-7	CASSEFGVTGYEQYF	TGTGCCAGCAGTGAATTCGGGGTGACAGGCTACGAGCAGTACTTC
TRBV27	TRBD2	many	TRBJ2-7	CVPDPVREGREQYF	TGTGTCCCGGACCCGGTCAGGGAGGGCCGCGAGCAGTACTTC
TRBV29-1	NA	many	TRBJ1-2	CSVVGTSDYGYTF	TGCAGCGTCGTCGGGACATCCGACTATGGCTACACCTTC
TRBV7-3	NA	many	TRBJ2-5	CASSLRGLETQYF	TGTGCCAGCAGCTTGAGGGGCTTGGAGACCCAGTACTTC